This TCR beta chain was recovered during a study of blood T cell repertoires in COVID-19. For the study at large: Whether acute or convalescent, the COVID-19 samples came from the United States, Italy and Spain.

V dropped 6 bases and J dropped 3 bases, with 15 bases sitting between them. This CDR3 region has 15 residues. Germline CDR1 is LNHDA and CDR2 is SQIVND (reference sequence). Data came from immunoSEQ multiplex PCR; TCRdb stores just in-frame clones and leaves some out. Counted here are about 160,000 clones, approximately 86% occurring once; the ten biggest clones make up roughly a tenth. The sample comprised peripheral blood. The source of this sequence is a woman at least 80 years old with active or convalescent COVID-19. This chain uses TRBV19 with TRBJ1-5, with D possibly TRBD1 on 6 matching bases. CDR3 sequence (DNA): TGTGCCAGTAGGATCAGGGGCAGGATCAATCAGCCCCAGCATTTT. Its protein product is CASRIRGRINQPQHF. Variable domain in full (rest from reference TRBV19 and TRBJ1-5): DGGITQSPKYLFRKEGQNVTLSCEQNLNHDAMYWYRQDPGQGLRLIYYSQIVNDFQKGDIAEGYSVSREKKESFPLTVTSAQKNPTAFYLCASRIRGRINQPQHFGDGTRLSIL.